This TCR beta chain was sequenced in a study of a mutant IDH1 vaccine in newly diagnosed glioma. The wider study: Vaccination of patients was performed eight times, in weeks 1, 3, 5, 7, 11, 15, 19 and 23. Patients previously underwent radiotherapy, temozolomide, or both, and most underwent both. Of treated patients, approximately 62% were men and about 40% women, averaging around 40 years.

The sample's time point: week 23, last vaccination. Doses comprised 300 ug of mutant IDH1 20-mer peptide each, plus topical imiquimod. Remarks on this clone: Its matching antigen is unknown.

Profiled with immunoSEQ multiplex PCR; TCRdb holds only in-frame clones, not every one. The sample has almost 85,000 clones, about 82% seen once. Study findings and constraints: Alterations occurring in top peripheral T cell clonotypes seemed unrelated to pseudoprogression.

The CDR3 sequence is 12 residues long. Trimming pared 8 bases from V and 6 bases from J, leaving 14 bases between. Looked up from germline, CDR1 is SGHVS and CDR2 is FQNEAQ. The clonotype originates from a man younger than 45 with glioma. Some clones in this sample may be carry-over from other donors' samples. Sequencing was performed on PBMCs, taken from a glioma patient whose treatment included an IDH1 peptide vaccine. The V call is TRBV7-8, the J call TRBJ2-7; D possibly corresponds to TRBD2 (5 bases). The CDR3 nucleotides read TGTGCCAGCCTTGAGAGGGCTGGCGAGCAGTACTTC. Amino acid sequence: CASLERAGEQYF.